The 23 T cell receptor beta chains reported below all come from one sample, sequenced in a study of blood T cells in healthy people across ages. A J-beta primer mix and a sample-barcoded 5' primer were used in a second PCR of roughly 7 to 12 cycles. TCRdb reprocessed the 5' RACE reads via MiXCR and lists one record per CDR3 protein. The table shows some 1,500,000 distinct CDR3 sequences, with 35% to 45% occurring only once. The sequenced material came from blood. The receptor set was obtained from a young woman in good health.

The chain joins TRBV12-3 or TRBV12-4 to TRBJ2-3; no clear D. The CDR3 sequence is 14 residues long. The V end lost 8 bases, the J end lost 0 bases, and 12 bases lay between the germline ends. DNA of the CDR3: TGTGCCAGCTCTTGGACCTTTAGCACAGATACGCAGTATTTT. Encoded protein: CASSWTFSTDTQYF.

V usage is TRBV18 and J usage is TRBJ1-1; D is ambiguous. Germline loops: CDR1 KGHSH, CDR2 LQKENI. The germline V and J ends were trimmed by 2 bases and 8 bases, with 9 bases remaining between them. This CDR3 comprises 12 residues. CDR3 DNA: TGTGCCAGCTCACCAGGCGGACGGGAAGCTTTCTTT. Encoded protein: CASSPGGREAFF.

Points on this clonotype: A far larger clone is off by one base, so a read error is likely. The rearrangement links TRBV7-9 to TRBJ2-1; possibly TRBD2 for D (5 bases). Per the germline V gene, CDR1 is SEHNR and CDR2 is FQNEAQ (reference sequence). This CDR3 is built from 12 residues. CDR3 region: CASSLGRNGQFF. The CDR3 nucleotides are TGTGCCAGCAGCTTAGGGAGGAATGGGCAGTTCTTC.

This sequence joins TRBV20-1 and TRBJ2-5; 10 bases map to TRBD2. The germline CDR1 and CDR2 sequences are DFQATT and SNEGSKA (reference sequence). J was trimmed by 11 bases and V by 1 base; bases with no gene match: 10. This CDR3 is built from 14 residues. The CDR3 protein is CSARASGSWSEQYF. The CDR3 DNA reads TGCAGTGCTAGAGCTAGCGGGAGTTGGAGTGAGCAGTACTTC.

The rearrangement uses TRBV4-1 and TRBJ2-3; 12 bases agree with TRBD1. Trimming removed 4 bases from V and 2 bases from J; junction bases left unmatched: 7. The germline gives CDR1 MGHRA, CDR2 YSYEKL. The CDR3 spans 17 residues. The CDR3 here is CASSLERDRGPTDTQYF. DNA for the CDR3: TGCGCCAGCAGCCTCGAACGGGACAGGGGGCCCACAGATACGCAGTATTTT.

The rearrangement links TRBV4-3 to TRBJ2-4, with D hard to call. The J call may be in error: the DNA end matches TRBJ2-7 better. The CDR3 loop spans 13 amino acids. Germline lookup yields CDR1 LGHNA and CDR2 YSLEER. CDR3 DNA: TGCGCCAGCAGCCAAGGACCGACCTCCGAGCAGTACTTC. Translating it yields CASSQGPTSEQYF.

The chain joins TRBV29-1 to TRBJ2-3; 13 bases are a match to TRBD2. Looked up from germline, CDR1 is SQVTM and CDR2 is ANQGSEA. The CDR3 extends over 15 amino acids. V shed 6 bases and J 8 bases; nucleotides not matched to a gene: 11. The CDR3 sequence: CSVGWTSGGIGTQYF. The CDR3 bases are TGCAGCGTCGGTTGGACTAGCGGGGGCATAGGTACGCAGTATTTT.

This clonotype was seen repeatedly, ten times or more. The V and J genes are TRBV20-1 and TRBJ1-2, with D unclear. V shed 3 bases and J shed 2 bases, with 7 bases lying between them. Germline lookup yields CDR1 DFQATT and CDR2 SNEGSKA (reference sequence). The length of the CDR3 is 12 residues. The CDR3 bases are TGCAGTGCTAGTTCGGGAAACTATGGCTACACCTTC. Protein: CSASSGNYGYTF.

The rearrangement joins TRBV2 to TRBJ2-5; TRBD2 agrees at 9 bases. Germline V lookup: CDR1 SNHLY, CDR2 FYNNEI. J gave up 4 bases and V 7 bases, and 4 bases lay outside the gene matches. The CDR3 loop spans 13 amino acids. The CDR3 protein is CASKASGTETQYF. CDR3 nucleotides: TGTGCCAGCAAGGCTAGCGGGACAGAGACCCAGTACTTC.

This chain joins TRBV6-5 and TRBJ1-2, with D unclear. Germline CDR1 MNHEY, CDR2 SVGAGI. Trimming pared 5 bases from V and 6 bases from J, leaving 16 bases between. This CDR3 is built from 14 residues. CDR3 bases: TGTGCCAGCAGTCCGACCCATCACAGAGATGGCTACACCTTC. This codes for CASSPTHHRDGYTF.

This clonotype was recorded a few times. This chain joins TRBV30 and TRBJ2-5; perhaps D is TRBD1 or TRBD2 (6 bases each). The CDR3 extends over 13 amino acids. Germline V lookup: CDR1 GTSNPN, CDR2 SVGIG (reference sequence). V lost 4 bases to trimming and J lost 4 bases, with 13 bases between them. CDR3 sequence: CAWMNREAETQYF. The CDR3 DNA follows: TGTGCCTGGATGAACAGGGAGGCAGAGACCCAGTACTTC.

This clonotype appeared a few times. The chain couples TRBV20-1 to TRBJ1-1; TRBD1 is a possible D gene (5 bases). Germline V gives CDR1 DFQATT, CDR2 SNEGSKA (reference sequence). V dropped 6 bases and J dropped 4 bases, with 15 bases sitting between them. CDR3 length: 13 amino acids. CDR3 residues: CSATDRPLTEAFF. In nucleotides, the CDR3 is TGCAGTGCCACCGACAGACCTCTCACTGAAGCTTTCTTT.

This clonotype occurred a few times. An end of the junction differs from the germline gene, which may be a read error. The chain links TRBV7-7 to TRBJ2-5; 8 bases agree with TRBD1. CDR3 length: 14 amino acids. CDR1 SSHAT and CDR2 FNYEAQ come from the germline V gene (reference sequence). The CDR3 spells CASSYAGGEETQYF. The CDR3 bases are TGTGCTAGCAGCTACGCAGGGGGCGAAGAGACCCAGTACTTC. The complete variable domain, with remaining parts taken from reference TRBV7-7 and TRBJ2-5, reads GAGVSQSPRYKVTKRGQDVTLRCDPISSHATLYWYQQALGQGPEFLTYFNYEAQPDKSGLPSDRFSAERPEGSISTLTIQRTEQRDSAMYRCASSYAGGEETQYFGPGTRLLVL.

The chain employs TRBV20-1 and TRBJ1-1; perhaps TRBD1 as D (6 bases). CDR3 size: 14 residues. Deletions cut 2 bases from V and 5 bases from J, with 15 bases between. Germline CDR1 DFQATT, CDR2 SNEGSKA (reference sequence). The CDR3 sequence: CSARPTGFGTEAFF. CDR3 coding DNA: TGCAGTGCTAGACCCACAGGGTTTGGAACTGAAGCTTTCTTT.

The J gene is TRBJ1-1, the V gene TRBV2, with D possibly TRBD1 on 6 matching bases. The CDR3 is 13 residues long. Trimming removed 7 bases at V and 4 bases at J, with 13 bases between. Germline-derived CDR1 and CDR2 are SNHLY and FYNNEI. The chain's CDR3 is CASTQGGRTEAFF. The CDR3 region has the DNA TGTGCCAGCACCCAAGGGGGGCGCACTGAAGCTTTCTTT.

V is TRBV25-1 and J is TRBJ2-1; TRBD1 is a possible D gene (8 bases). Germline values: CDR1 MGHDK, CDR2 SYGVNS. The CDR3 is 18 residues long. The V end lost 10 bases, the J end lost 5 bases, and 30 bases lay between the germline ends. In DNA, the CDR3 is TGTGCCAACGGTGAGCCCCAACCGACAGGGGAGGGTAACAATGAGCAGTTCTTC. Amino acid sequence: CANGEPQPTGEGNNEQFF.

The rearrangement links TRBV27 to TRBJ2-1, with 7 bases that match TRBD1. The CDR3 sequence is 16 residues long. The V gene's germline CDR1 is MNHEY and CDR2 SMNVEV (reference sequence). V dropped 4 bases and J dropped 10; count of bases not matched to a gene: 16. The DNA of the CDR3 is TGTGCCAGCAGTTCCCTCGGAAGACAGGGCGCCTACGAGCAGTTCTTC. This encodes CASSSLGRQGAYEQFF.

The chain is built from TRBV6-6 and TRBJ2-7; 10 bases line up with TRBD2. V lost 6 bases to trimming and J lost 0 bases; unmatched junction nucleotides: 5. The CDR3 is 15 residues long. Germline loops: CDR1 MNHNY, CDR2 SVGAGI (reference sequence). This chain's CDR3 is CASSLAGATSYEQYF. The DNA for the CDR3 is TGTGCCAGCAGCCTAGCGGGAGCTACCTCCTACGAGCAGTACTTC.

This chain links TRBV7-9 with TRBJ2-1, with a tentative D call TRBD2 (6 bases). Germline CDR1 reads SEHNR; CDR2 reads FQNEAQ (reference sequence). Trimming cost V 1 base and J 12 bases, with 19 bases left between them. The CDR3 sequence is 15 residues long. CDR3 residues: CASSLGSRRVEGQFF. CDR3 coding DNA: TGTGCCAGCAGCTTAGGATCCCGGCGCGTGGAGGGGCAGTTCTTC.

The CDR3: CASSQDRGVKLFF. The CDR3 DNA reads as TGTGCCAGCAGCCAAGACAGGGGTGTAAAACTGTTTTTT. The chain recombines TRBV7-2 with TRBJ1-4; TRBD1 agrees at 8 bases. V lost 5 bases, J lost 10 bases, and 6 bases stayed unmatched. Germline V gene lookup returns CDR1 SGHTA and CDR2 FQGNSA. The CDR3 extends over 13 amino acids.

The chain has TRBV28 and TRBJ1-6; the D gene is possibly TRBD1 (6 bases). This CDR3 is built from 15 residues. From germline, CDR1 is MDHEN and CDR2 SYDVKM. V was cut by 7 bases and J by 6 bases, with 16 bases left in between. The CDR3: CASTKAGAANSPLHF. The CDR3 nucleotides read TGTGCCAGCACCAAAGCGGGGGCGGCTAATTCACCCCTCCACTTT.

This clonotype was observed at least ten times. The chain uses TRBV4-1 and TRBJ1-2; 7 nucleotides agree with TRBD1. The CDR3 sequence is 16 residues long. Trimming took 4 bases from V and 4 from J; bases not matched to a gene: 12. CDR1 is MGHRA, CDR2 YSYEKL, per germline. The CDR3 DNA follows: TGCGCCAGCAGCCCAAGACAGGGCGGTTTCGTCTATGGCTACACCTTC. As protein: CASSPRQGGFVYGYTF.

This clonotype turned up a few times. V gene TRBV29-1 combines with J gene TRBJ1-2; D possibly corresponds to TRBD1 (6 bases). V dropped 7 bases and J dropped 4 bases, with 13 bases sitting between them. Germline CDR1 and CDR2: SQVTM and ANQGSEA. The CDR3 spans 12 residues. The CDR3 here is CSAEIGGYGYTF. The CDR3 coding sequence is TGCAGCGCCGAGATAGGGGGCTATGGCTACACCTTC.